This T cell receptor beta chain was identified in a study of regulatory T cells in long-lasting Graves disease. Regarding time point: newly diagnosed GD, antithyroid drugs for less than 3 months. Preparation of the TCR library used RNA extracted from PBMCs. EDTA tubes received about 9.2 milliliters of collected peripheral blood. This clonotype was detected only a few times. Arm-PCR of CDR3 regions and iRepertoire HTBI primers were the basis on which TCR beta libraries were built. Via MiXCR, TCRdb re-called the multiplex PCR reads, giving one row per CDR3 protein. In the table there are 530,000 or so distinct CDR3 sequences, about 14% of which are singletons. These data were also filed under a second study, of T cells in Graves' hyperthyroidism and ophthalmopathy.

The specimen comprised peripheral blood mononuclear cells (PBMCs), sampled at new diagnosis, from a patient treated with antithyroid drugs. This clonotype originated in a man in his thirties or forties with Graves disease.

The DNA for the CDR3 is TGTGCCAGCAGCCAAGGACCCTCCGCGGGGGGGTCCTACGAGCAGTACTTC. As protein: CASSQGPSAGGSYEQYF. V is TRBV12-3 or TRBV12-4 and J is TRBJ2-7; the match to TRBD2 covers 9 bases. CDR3 length equals 17 residues. Trimming took 6 bases from V and 1 from J; bases not matched to a gene: 13.